A single sample gave rise to the 29 T cell receptor beta chains below, sequenced in a study of graft-versus-host responses after intestinal transplantation. Produced via immunoSEQ multiplex PCR; TCRdb's table is partial and in-frame only. The sample lists about 130,000 clones, about nine tenths occurring once. Their recognized antigens are unknown. The sample here was unstimulated CD4+ T cells sorted from spleen or lymph node cells, taken before intestinal transplant. These receptors came from a human donor who received an intestinal transplant.

A remark on this clone: The same CDR3 is also encoded by other DNA sequences in this sample. V is TRBV6-1 and J is TRBJ1-2; 8 bases are shared with TRBD1. Trimming at V came to 1 base and at J to 5 bases, leaving 0 bases not matched to a gene. The CDR3 runs to 13 residues. Looked up from germline, CDR1 is MNHNS and CDR2 is SASEGT. CDR3 sequence reads: CASSEGQGYGYTF. As DNA, the CDR3 is TGTGCCAGCAGTGAAGGACAGGGGTATGGCTACACCTTC.

The rearrangement links TRBV28 to TRBJ2-3; D assignment may be TRBD1 or TRBD2 (5 bases each). CDR3 length: 16 residues. The ends were cut back, 0 bases at V and 1 base at J, with 11 bases in the middle. Looked up from germline, CDR1 is MDHEN and CDR2 is SYDVKM. The CDR3 loop reads CASSLWDGGGTDTQYF. The DNA of the CDR3 is TGTGCCAGCAGTTTATGGGATGGGGGAGGCACAGATACGCAGTATTTT.

CDR3 loop: CASSSGTAPYQPQHF. The CDR3 coding sequence is TGTGCCAGCAGCTCGGGGACAGCGCCGTACCAGCCCCAGCATTTT. This chain joins TRBV13 and TRBJ1-5; 7 positions match TRBD1. Losses at the gene ends were 4 bases for V and 7 bases for J; bases not matched to a gene: 10. CDR1 PRHDT and CDR2 FYEKMQ come from the germline V gene (reference sequence). This CDR3 region has 15 residues.

This clone turned up a few times. Here the CDR3 DNA reads TGTGCCAGTAGTATAGTCAGAGGACAGTCCTATGGCTACACCTTC. Translation gives CASSIVRGQSYGYTF. This chain uses TRBV19 with TRBJ1-2; the D gene is possibly TRBD1 (6 bases). The CDR3 extends over 15 amino acids. CDR1 and CDR2 (germline): LNHDA, SQIVND (reference sequence). Trimming shortened V by 1 base and J by 4 bases, and 13 bases separated the two germline ends. Looking up the rest from reference TRBV19 and TRBJ1-2 gives the full variable domain: DGGITQSPKYLFRKEGQNVTLSCEQNLNHDAMYWYRQDPGQGLRLIYYSQIVNDFQKGDIAEGYSVSREKKESFPLTVTSAQKNPTAFYLCASSIVRGQSYGYTFGSGTRLTVV.

This clone was observed a few times. The V call is TRBV5-1, the J call TRBJ2-1; the match to TRBD2 covers 11 bases. CDR3 length: 16 amino acids. The J segment lost 8 bases and the V segment lost 0 bases, leaving 7 bases of the junction unmatched. Germline values: CDR1 SGHRS, CDR2 YFSETQ. CDR3 nucleotides: TGCGCCAGCAGCTTGGTACTAGCGGGAGTCGGTTATGAGCAGTTCTTC. This translates into CASSLVLAGVGYEQFF.

The gene calls are TRBV5-8 and TRBJ2-3; the D is unclear. V lost 1 base and J lost 3, with 9 bases in between. This CDR3 contains 14 residues. CDR1 is SGHTS, CDR2 YDEGEE, per germline. The CDR3 protein is CASSLRQVTDTQYF. The CDR3 nucleotides read TGTGCCAGCAGCTTGAGGCAGGTTACAGATACGCAGTATTTT.

This chain connects TRBV19 to TRBJ2-1; a weak D match, TRBD2 (6 bases). The germline CDR1 and CDR2 sequences are LNHDA and SQIVND (reference sequence). Trimming shortened V by 1 base and J by 0 bases, and 10 bases separated the two germline ends. The CDR3 runs to 16 residues. CDR3 nucleotides: TGTGCCAGTAGTATAGTAGCGGTTAGCTCCTACAATGAGCAGTTCTTC. Protein sequence: CASSIVAVSSYNEQFF. Filled out from reference TRBV19 and TRBJ2-1, the complete variable domain reads DGGITQSPKYLFRKEGQNVTLSCEQNLNHDAMYWYRQDPGQGLRLIYYSQIVNDFQKGDIAEGYSVSREKKESFPLTVTSAQKNPTAFYLCASSIVAVSSYNEQFFGPGTRLTVL.

V is TRBV10-3 and J is TRBJ1-2, with no clear D. There are 13 residues in the CDR3. V was trimmed by 9 bases and J by 2 bases, leaving 13 bases between them. Germline lookup yields CDR1 ENHRY and CDR2 SYGVKD. CDR3 DNA: TGTGCCATGGGAACAGAGCGAAACTATGGCTACACCTTC. It yields the protein CAMGTERNYGYTF.

The chain is built from TRBV11-2 and TRBJ1-2; no clear D gene. Trimming took off 4 bases at V and 7 bases at J, with 7 bases between the two ends. CDR3 length: 11 amino acids. Germline V gives CDR1 SGHAT, CDR2 FQNNGV. The CDR3 loop reads CASSSLPGYTF. The CDR3 nucleotides read TGTGCCAGCAGCTCACTACCTGGCTACACCTTC.

The chain employs TRBV30 and TRBJ1-2; the D is unclear. Germline V gene lookup returns CDR1 GTSNPN and CDR2 SVGIG (reference sequence). This CDR3 contains 14 residues. Trimming took off 3 bases at V and 2 bases at J, with 13 bases between the two ends. This CDR3 is CAWRNGSFNYGYTF. Written as DNA, the CDR3 is TGTGCCTGGAGGAACGGATCCTTCAACTATGGCTACACCTTC.

The chain employs TRBV19 and TRBJ1-2, with no clear D. Germline loops: CDR1 LNHDA, CDR2 SQIVND (reference sequence). Between the trimmed V and J ends, which lost 9 bases and 4 bases, there was a span of 15 bases. The CDR3 runs to 13 residues. CDR3 sequence reads: CASTREGGYGYTF. As DNA, the CDR3 is TGTGCCAGCACAAGGGAGGGAGGCTATGGCTACACCTTC.

The chain couples TRBV25-1 to TRBJ2-5; D is perhaps TRBD2 (7 bases). The CDR3 is made up of 17 amino acids. Germline V gene sequence: CDR1 MGHDK, CDR2 SYGVNS. Trimming cost V 1 base and J 0 bases, with 15 bases left between them. The CDR3 coding sequence is TGTGCCAGCAGTGAATCACCTTGGGGGGGGCACCAAGAGACCCAGTACTTC. Translated, it gives CASSESPWGGHQETQYF.

The V call is TRBV15, the J call TRBJ2-1, with D possibly matching TRBD1 (5 bases). The CDR3 runs to 15 residues. V gave up 0 bases and J gave up 3 bases, with 9 bases separating them. Germline values: CDR1 LNHNV, CDR2 YYDKDF (reference sequence). CDR3 nucleotide sequence: TGTGCCACCAGCAGAGATCAGGGTGGCTACAATGAGCAGTTCTTC. Amino acid sequence: CATSRDQGGYNEQFF.

The chain couples TRBV12-5 to TRBJ2-3, with 12 positions matching TRBD1. V trimming: 5 bases; J trimming: 3 bases; junction bases outside the gene matches: 6. CDR1 and CDR2 (germline): LGHNT, FRNRAP. The CDR3 has 16 amino acids. The CDR3: CASGRDRGRETDTQYF. The CDR3 DNA reads as TGTGCTAGTGGTCGGGACAGGGGGCGCGAAACAGATACGCAGTATTTT.

This clone was seen a single time. The chain employs TRBV14 and TRBJ2-3; 9 bases align to TRBD2. The CDR3 is made up of 16 amino acids. Germline V gene sequence: CDR1 SGHDN, CDR2 FVKESK. The J segment lost 3 bases and the V segment lost 1 base, leaving 5 bases of the junction unmatched. The CDR3 nucleotides read TGTGCCAGCAGCCAAGTAGCGGGAGTCGGGACAGATACGCAGTATTTT. This gives the protein CASSQVAGVGTDTQYF.

The rearrangement links TRBV27 to TRBJ2-6; D is uncertain. V lost 7 bases and J 0 bases, leaving 10 bases between the germline ends. Germline CDR1 and CDR2: MNHEY and SMNVEV (reference sequence). The CDR3 consists of 15 residues. As DNA, the CDR3 is TGTGCCAGCACCCCGAGAACCTCTGGGGCCAACGTCCTGACTTTC. Protein product: CASTPRTSGANVLTF.

This chain connects TRBV28 to TRBJ2-7; D could derive from TRBD1 or TRBD2 (6 bases each). Trimming stripped 6 bases from V and 2 bases from J, with 11 bases between. This CDR3 comprises 13 residues. Germline CDR1 MDHEN, CDR2 SYDVKM. The CDR3 is CASRTGGAYEQYF. CDR3 nucleotides: TGTGCCAGCAGGACAGGAGGGGCCTACGAGCAGTACTTC.

V is TRBV5-1 and J is TRBJ2-5; TRBD1 matches 10 bases. The length of the CDR3 is 16 residues. Germline assignment: CDR1 SGHRS and CDR2 YFSETQ. The J segment lost 5 bases and the V segment lost 5 bases, leaving 12 bases of the junction unmatched. CDR3 in amino acids: CASSNEGQGKSETQYF. Here the CDR3 DNA reads TGCGCCAGCAGTAACGAGGGACAGGGGAAAAGTGAGACCCAGTACTTC.

This rearrangement joins TRBV10-2 to TRBJ1-1; 10 bases map to TRBD1. The CDR3 extends over 13 amino acids. Germline CDR1 reads WSHSY; CDR2 reads SAAADI. J gave up 4 bases and V 7 bases, and 3 bases lay outside the gene matches. The CDR3 bases are TGCGCCAGCACTCGGACAGGGGGCACTGAAGCTTTCTTT. Protein: CASTRTGGTEAFF.

The gene calls are TRBV30 and TRBJ1-3; D is unresolved. The CDR3 length is 18 residues. V was cut by 3 bases and J by 5 bases, with 26 bases left in between. The V gene's germline CDR1 is GTSNPN and CDR2 SVGIG (reference sequence). CDR3 in amino acids: CAWSPKGMGLVRRNTIYF. Written as DNA, the CDR3 is TGTGCCTGGAGCCCAAAAGGTATGGGCCTAGTCCGGAGAAACACCATATATTTT.

The rearrangement joins TRBV4-2 to TRBJ2-2; 8 bases agree with TRBD2. Trimming removed 6 bases from V and 5 bases from J; junction bases left unmatched: 14. The germline CDR1 and CDR2 sequences are LGHNA and YNFKEQ. The CDR3 contains 17 residues. The CDR3 nucleotides read TGTGCCAGCAGTCCCGACTTGGGACTAGTCGGAACCGGGGAGCTGTTTTTT. As protein: CASSPDLGLVGTGELFF.

The chain joins TRBV4-1 to TRBJ2-3; TRBD2 might be the D (6 bases). Germline V lookup: CDR1 MGHRA, CDR2 YSYEKL. The V end lost 1 base, the J end lost 6 bases, and 8 bases lay between the germline ends. This CDR3 region has 13 residues. The CDR3, as DNA: TGCGCCAGCAGCCAAGTTGGGAGGGATACGCAGTATTTT. Its protein is CASSQVGRDTQYF.

The J gene is TRBJ2-5, the V gene TRBV5-4; TRBD1 might be the D (6 bases). Per germline, CDR1 SGHNT and CDR2 YYREEE (reference sequence). V gave up 2 bases and J gave up 2 bases, with 10 bases separating them. The CDR3 sequence is 14 residues long. The CDR3 nucleotides are TGTGCCAGCAGCTTCGAAGGGGGACAAGAGACCCAGTACTTC. Amino acids: CASSFEGGQETQYF.

The chain carries TRBV4-2 and TRBJ1-1; TRBD1 is a possible D gene (6 bases). CDR1 and CDR2 from the germline V gene are LGHNA and YNFKEQ. Trimming shortened V by 6 bases and J by 2 bases, and 13 bases separated the two germline ends. The CDR3 has 14 residues. The CDR3 spells CASSRDRLNTEAFF. The CDR3 DNA reads TGTGCCAGCAGTCGCGACAGGCTCAACACTGAAGCTTTCTTT.

This chain uses TRBV5-1 with TRBJ2-6; D is unclear. CDR1 and CDR2 (germline): SGHRS, YFSETQ. The CDR3 contains 17 residues. Trimming pared 4 bases from V and 0 bases from J, leaving 14 bases between. The CDR3 DNA sequence: TGCGCCAGCAGCGTCTTACCTGACGGCTCTGGGGCCAACGTCCTGACTTTC. It translates to CASSVLPDGSGANVLTF.

V gene TRBV7-6 combines with J gene TRBJ2-1; tentatively, D is TRBD1 (6 bases). V shed 4 bases and J shed 7 bases, with 14 bases lying between them. The CDR3 runs to 14 residues. In germline, CDR1 is SGHVS, CDR2 FNYEAQ. The CDR3 here is CASSSLTGRNEQFF. Here the CDR3 DNA reads TGTGCCAGCAGCTCCCTGACAGGTCGGAATGAGCAGTTCTTC.

This clone was observed a few times. The DNA for the CDR3 is TGTGCCAGCAGCTTAGGGGCGGGGGCAACCTACGAGCAGTACTTC. This translates into CASSLGAGATYEQYF. V usage is TRBV7-2 and J usage is TRBJ2-7; D possibly corresponds to TRBD2 (7 bases). Germline CDR1 SGHTA, CDR2 FQGNSA. Trimming pared 1 base from V and 2 bases from J, leaving 12 bases between. CDR3 length: 15 residues.

Note on this clone: Additional DNA sequences in this sample encode the identical CDR3. J is TRBJ2-3 and V is TRBV19; 7 bases agree with TRBD1. V lost 2 bases to trimming and J lost 3 bases; unmatched junction nucleotides: 2. From germline, CDR1 is LNHDA and CDR2 SQIVND (reference sequence). The CDR3 is made up of 14 amino acids. The CDR3 spells CASSIQGVTDTQYF. Written as DNA, the CDR3 is TGTGCCAGTAGTATACAGGGGGTTACAGATACGCAGTATTTT.

V is TRBV7-3 and J is TRBJ2-1; weak D call: TRBD1 (6 bases). Deletions cut 2 bases from V and 4 bases from J, with 12 bases between. The CDR3 sequence is 15 residues long. The germline V gene encodes CDR1 SGHTA and CDR2 FQGTGA. The CDR3 sequence is CASSLETGRYNEQFF. The CDR3 nucleotides read TGTGCCAGCAGCTTAGAGACAGGACGATACAATGAGCAGTTCTTC.